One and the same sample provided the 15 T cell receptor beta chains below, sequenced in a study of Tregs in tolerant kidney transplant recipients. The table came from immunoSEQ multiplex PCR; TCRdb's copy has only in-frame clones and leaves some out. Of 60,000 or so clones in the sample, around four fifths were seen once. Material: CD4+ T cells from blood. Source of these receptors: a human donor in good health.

The CDR3 DNA is TGTGCCAGCAGTCAGGACGGGGGTAACTATGGCTACACCTTC. Translation gives CASSQDGGNYGYTF. The genes are TRBV6-5 and TRBJ1-2; a possible D gene is TRBD1 (5 bases). This CDR3 comprises 14 residues. V was cut by 5 bases and J by 1 base, with 11 bases left in between. The V gene's germline CDR1 is MNHEY and CDR2 SVGAGI.

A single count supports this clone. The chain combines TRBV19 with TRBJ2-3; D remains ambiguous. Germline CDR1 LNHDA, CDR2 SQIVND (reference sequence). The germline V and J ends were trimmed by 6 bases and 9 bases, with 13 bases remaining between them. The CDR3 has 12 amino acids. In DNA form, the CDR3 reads TGTGCCAGTAGCTTAGGCCCCCGGACGCAGTATTTT. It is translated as CASSLGPRTQYF.

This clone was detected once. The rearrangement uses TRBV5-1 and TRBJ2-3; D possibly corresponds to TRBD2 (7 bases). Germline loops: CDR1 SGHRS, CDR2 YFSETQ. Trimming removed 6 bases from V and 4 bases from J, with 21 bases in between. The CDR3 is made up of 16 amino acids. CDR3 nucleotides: TGCGCCAGCACCGCCCTGGGGGGGGCGCCCCCAGATACGCAGTATTTT. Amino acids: CASTALGGAPPDTQYF.

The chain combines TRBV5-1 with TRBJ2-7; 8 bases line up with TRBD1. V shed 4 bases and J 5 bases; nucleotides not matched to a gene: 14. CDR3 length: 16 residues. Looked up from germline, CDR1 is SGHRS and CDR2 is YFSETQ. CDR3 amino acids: CASSRGETGDFDEQYF. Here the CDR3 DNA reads TGCGCCAGCAGCCGGGGCGAGACAGGGGATTTCGACGAGCAGTACTTC.

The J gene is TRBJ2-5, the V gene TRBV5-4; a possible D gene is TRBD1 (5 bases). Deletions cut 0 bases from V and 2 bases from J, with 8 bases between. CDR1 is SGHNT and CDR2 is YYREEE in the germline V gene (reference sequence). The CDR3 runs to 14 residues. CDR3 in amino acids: CASSLAREQETQYF. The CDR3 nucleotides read TGTGCCAGCAGCTTGGCCAGGGAACAAGAGACCCAGTACTTC.

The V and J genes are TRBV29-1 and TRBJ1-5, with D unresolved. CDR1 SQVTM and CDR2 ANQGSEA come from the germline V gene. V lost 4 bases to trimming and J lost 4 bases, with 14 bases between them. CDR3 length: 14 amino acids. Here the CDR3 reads CSVAPGGGNQPQHF. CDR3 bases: TGCAGCGTTGCCCCGGGTGGAGGGAATCAGCCCCAGCATTTT.

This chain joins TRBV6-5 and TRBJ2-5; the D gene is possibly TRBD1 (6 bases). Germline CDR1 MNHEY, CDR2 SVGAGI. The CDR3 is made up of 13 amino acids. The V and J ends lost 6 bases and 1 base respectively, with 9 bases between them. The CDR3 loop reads CASRRGTQETQYF. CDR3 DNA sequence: TGTGCCAGCAGAAGGGGGACCCAAGAGACCCAGTACTTC.

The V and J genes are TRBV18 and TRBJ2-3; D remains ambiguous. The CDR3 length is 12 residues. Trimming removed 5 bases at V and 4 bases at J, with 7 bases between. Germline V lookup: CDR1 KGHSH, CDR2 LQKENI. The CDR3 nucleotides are TGTGCCAGCTCAACTGGTTCAGATACGCAGTATTTT. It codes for CASSTGSDTQYF.

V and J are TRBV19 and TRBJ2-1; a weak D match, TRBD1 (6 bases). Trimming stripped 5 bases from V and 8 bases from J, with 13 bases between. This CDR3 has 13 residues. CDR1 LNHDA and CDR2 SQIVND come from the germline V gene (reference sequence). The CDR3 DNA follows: TGTGCCAGTAGTTTCGCCAGGGGCGATGAGCAGTTCTTC. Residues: CASSFARGDEQFF.

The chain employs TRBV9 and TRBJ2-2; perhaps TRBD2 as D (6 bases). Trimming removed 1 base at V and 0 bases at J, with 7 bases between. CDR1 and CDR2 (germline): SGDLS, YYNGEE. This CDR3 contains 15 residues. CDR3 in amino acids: CASSVRGTNTGELFF. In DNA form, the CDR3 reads TGTGCCAGCAGCGTACGCGGGACGAACACCGGGGAGCTGTTTTTT.

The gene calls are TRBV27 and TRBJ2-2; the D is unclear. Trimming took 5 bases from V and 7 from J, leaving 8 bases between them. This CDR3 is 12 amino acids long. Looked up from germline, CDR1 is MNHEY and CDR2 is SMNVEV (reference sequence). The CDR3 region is CASSHEGGELFF. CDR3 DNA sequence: TGTGCCAGCAGTCACGAAGGCGGGGAGCTGTTTTTT.

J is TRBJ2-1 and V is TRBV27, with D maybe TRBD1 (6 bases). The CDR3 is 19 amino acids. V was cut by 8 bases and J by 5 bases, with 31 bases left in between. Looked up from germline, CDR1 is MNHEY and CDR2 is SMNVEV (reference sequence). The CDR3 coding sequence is TGTGCCAGCGGTACCCGGTGGAACACATGGGGGCAAAGGGACAATGAGCAGTTCTTC. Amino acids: CASGTRWNTWGQRDNEQFF.

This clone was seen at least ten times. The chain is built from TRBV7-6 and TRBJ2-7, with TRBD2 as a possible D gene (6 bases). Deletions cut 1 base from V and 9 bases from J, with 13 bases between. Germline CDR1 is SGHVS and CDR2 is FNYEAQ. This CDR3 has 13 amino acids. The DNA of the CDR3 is TGTGCCAGCAGCTTAGGGTCCCGGGAGCCGCAGTACTTC. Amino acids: CASSLGSREPQYF.

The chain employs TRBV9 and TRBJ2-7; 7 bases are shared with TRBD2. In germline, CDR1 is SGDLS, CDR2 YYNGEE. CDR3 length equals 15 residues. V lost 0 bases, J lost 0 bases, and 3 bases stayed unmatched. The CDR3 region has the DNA TGTGCCAGCAGCGTAGCCGGGACTACCTCCTACGAGCAGTACTTC. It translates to CASSVAGTTSYEQYF.

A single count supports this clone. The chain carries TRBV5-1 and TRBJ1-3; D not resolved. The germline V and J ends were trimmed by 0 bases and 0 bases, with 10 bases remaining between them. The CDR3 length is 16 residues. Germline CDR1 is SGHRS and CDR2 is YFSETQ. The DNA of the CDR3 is TGCGCCAGCAGCTTGGCGGGGAAAATCTCTGGAAACACCATATATTTT. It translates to CASSLAGKISGNTIYF. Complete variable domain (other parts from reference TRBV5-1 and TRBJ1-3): KAGVTQTPRYLIKTRGQQVTLSCSPISGHRSVSWYQQTPGQGLQFLFEYFSETQRNKGNFPGRFSGRQFSNSRSEMNVSTLELGDSALYLCASSLAGKISGNTIYFGEGSWLTVV.